The source of this T cell receptor beta chain is a study of blood T cell repertoires in COVID-19. Overall study context: Researchers got acute and convalescent COVID-19 samples from the United States, Italy and Spain. T cells, B-cell-depleted T cells, or PBMCs provided the cDNA or gDNA that served as material.

Trimming shortened V by 3 bases and J by 2 bases, and 10 bases separated the two germline ends. The germline CDR1 and CDR2 sequences are SQVTM and ANQGSEA. CDR3 length: 13 residues. This clone showed up just once. In the original analysis: Nucleated cell counts were estimated from reference gene primer amplification. Only in-frame clones appear in the TCRdb table, and some are missing; sequencing was by immunoSEQ multiplex PCR. V, J and clone size are those of that table, while D and trimming were read from the DNA. The sample shows hundreds of thousands of clones, roughly 80% of them seen only once. The source is an elderly woman with acute or convalescent COVID-19. The sample was peripheral blood. The chain joins TRBV29-1 to TRBJ1-2, with D unclear. The CDR3 region is CSVDRGLNYGYTF. CDR3 in DNA: TGCAGCGTTGATCGAGGGTTAAACTATGGCTACACCTTC.